Below, 10 T cell receptor beta chains from the same sample are listed, as sequenced in a study of T-cell reconstitution after alpha-beta-depleted transplantation in children. Unique molecular identifiers tagged the TCRbeta library. TCRdb re-called the PCR reads through MiXCR, storing one row per CDR3 protein. The sample lists 450,000 to 600,000 distinct CDR3 sequences, over 10% occurring once. The material sequenced was PBMCs, mostly from graft donor cells, taken 360 days after TCRalphabeta/CD19-depleted stem cell transplant. These receptors originate from a male patient younger than 18 who had a stem cell transplant for acute myeloid leukemia, so the T cells may come from the graft donor.

A few counts support this clonotype. This chain uses TRBV29-1 with TRBJ1-4; D call uncertain. Trimming took 1 base from V and 2 from J, leaving 2 bases between them. CDR1 is SQVTM, CDR2 ANQGSEA, per germline. This CDR3 is built from 12 residues. CDR3 bases: TGCAGCGTTGAAGTGACTAATGAAAAACTGTTTTTT. This codes for CSVEVTNEKLFF.

This clonotype was seen only a few times. The chain is built from TRBV20-1 and TRBJ2-4; 7 nucleotides align to TRBD1. The CDR3 has 14 residues. The V segment lost 6 bases and the J segment 0 bases; nucleotides outside the gene matches: 5. CDR1 and CDR2 from the germline V gene are DFQATT and SNEGSKA (reference sequence). CDR3 protein: CSAQGQLAKNIQYF. The DNA for the CDR3 is TGCAGTGCCCAGGGACAGCTAGCCAAAAACATTCAGTACTTC.

The chain combines TRBV14 with TRBJ2-1, with 9 bases matching TRBD2. The CDR3 consists of 17 residues. Germline CDR1 and CDR2: SGHDN and FVKESK. Trimming at V came to 4 bases and at J to 1 base, leaving 8 bases not matched to a gene. CDR3 nucleotides: TGTGCCAGCAGCCGGGGACTAGCTCCGCTTTCCTACAATGAGCAGTTCTTC. Translated, it gives CASSRGLAPLSYNEQFF.

This clonotype was seen a handful of times. This sequence joins TRBV20-1 and TRBJ1-3; D is unclear. CDR1 is DFQATT, CDR2 SNEGSKA, per germline (reference sequence). V was cut by 1 base and J by 4 bases, with 17 bases left in between. The CDR3 runs 16 residues. The CDR3 sequence: CSARGRGVSPGNTIYF. The CDR3 region has the DNA TGCAGTGCTAGAGGCCGCGGGGTATCTCCCGGAAACACCATATATTTT.

The V call is TRBV3-1, the J call TRBJ2-7; D is undetermined. The germline CDR1 and CDR2 sequences are LGHDT and YNNKEL (reference sequence). This CDR3 has 11 amino acids. Trimming removed 5 bases at V and 7 bases at J, with 9 bases between. Here the CDR3 reads CASSKEWEQYF. In DNA, the CDR3 is TGTGCCAGCAGCAAGGAATGGGAGCAGTACTTC.

The CDR3 reads CASSTLGADATNEKLFF. DNA of the CDR3: TGTGCCAGCAGTACGCTCGGGGCGGACGCAACTAATGAAAAACTGTTTTTT. This chain uses TRBV27 with TRBJ1-4, with a tentative D call TRBD1 (5 bases). Trimming left V 5 bases short and J 0 bases short, with 16 bases between. The CDR3 extends over 17 amino acids. Germline V CDR1 and CDR2: MNHEY, SMNVEV (reference sequence).

This clonotype was seen more than once but under ten times. The chain carries TRBV20-1 and TRBJ1-6; D unresolved. Germline lookup yields CDR1 DFQATT and CDR2 SNEGSKA (reference sequence). Trimming removed 7 bases from V and 8 bases from J, with 9 bases in between. The CDR3 spans 11 residues. The CDR3 here is CSGREDSPLHF. The DNA for the CDR3 is TGCAGTGGGCGGGAGGATTCACCCCTCCACTTT.

This clonotype was picked up a small number of times. The V gene is TRBV7-1, the J gene TRBJ2-5, with 8 positions matching TRBD2. TRBV7-1 is an open reading frame whose function is uncertain. The trim removed 5 bases at V and 0 bases at J, leaving 8 bases unmatched. The CDR3 runs 16 residues. CDR3 region: CASSPRAGEHQETQYF. For the CDR3, the DNA is TGTGCCAGCAGCCCCCGAGCGGGGGAGCACCAAGAGACCCAGTACTTC.

This chain joins TRBV20-1 and TRBJ1-2; the D gene is possibly TRBD1 (5 bases). The V gene's germline CDR1 is DFQATT and CDR2 SNEGSKA (reference sequence). The CDR3 length is 14 residues. V lost 0 bases and J lost 8, with 16 bases in between. The CDR3 spells CSARDTDSVSGYTF. The DNA of the CDR3 is TGCAGTGCTAGAGATACTGACAGCGTCTCGGGCTACACCTTC.

The chain employs TRBV19 and TRBJ2-1, with TRBD1 matching 10 bases. Germline V gene lookup returns CDR1 LNHDA and CDR2 SQIVND (reference sequence). The CDR3 runs 15 residues. The V and J ends lost 3 bases and 4 bases, in that order; junction bases with no gene match: 3. The CDR3 loop is CASSMGTGVYNEQFF. The CDR3 DNA sequence: TGTGCCAGTAGTATGGGGACAGGGGTATACAATGAGCAGTTCTTC.